This T cell receptor beta chain is drawn from a study of cytomegalovirus exposure and HLA in healthy donors. This CDR3 has 14 residues. CDR1 and CDR2 from the germline V gene are PRHDT and FYEKMQ (reference sequence). The V and J ends lost 2 bases and 2 bases, in that order; junction bases with no gene match: 2. A multiplex PCR was run with 60 Vbeta primers and 13 Jbeta primers. Authors' methods: The count from a later analysis was 79 million or so unique TCR beta chains, some 12 million of them shared. Some clones are missing from TCRdb's copy, which holds only in-frame ones; the method was immunoSEQ multiplex PCR. The D gene and trimming were derived from the DNA, and the V and J assignments and clone size from that table. The sample lists 60,000 to 95,000 clones; roughly 88% were seen once. Study-wide results and limits: In a later analysis, common viral pathogens appeared linked to several of the most significant clusters.

Comments on this clone: The antigen remains unidentified.

This rearrangement joins TRBV13 to TRBJ2-7; TRBD1 matches 8 bases. The origin of this receptor is a man in his 70s in good health and CMV-seropositive. The sequencing input was PBMCs. The CDR3 DNA reads TGTGCCAGCAGCTTAACAGGGGGGACCTACGAGCAGTACTTC. This codes for CASSLTGGTYEQYF.